The sequence of this T cell receptor (beta chain) was determined in a study of T-cell reconstitution after alpha-beta-depleted transplantation in children. Preparation of the TCRbeta library involved a method that used unique molecular identifiers. TCRdb itself ran the PCR reads through MiXCR, one entry per CDR3 protein. Altogether almost 600,000 distinct CDR3 sequences are present, 25% to 30% being singletons, with the ten largest covering just over 35%. CDR3 length equals 12 residues. Trimming removed 1 base from V and 12 bases from J; junction bases left unmatched: 4. The germline V gene has CDR1 GTSNPN and CDR2 SVGIG (reference sequence).

This chain links TRBV30 with TRBJ2-1, with 9 bases lining up with TRBD1. Sample: PBMCs, taken before TCRalphabeta/CD19-depleted stem cell transplant. This clonotype originated in a boy under two years old with Wiskott-Aldrich syndrome, due to receive a stem cell transplant. The CDR3, as DNA: TGTGCCTGGAGTGGCCCGACAGGGGGGCAGTTCTTC. Residues: CAWSGPTGGQFF.